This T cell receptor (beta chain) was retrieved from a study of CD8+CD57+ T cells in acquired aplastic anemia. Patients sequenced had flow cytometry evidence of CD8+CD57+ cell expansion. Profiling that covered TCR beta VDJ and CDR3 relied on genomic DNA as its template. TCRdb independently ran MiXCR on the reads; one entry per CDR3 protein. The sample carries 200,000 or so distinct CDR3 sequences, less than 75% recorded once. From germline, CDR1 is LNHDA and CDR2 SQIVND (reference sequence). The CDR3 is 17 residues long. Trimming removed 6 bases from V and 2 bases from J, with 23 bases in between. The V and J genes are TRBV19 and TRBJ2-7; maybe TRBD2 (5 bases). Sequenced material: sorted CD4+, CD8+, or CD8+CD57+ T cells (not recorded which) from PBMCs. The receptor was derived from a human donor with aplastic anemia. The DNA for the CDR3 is TGTGCCAGTAGGCTACCCCTCTTAGCGTCTCCGGCCTACGAGCAGTACTTC. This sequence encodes CASRLPLLASPAYEQYF.